A single sample is the source of the 3 T cell receptor beta chains below, sequenced in a study of blood T cells in healthy people across ages. Sample-barcoded 5' priming and a J-beta primer mix drove a second PCR of 7 to 11 cycles. TCRdb processed the 5' RACE reads anew with MiXCR; each CDR3 protein has one entry. The sample yields roughly 1 million distinct CDR3 sequences, approximately 26% seen once. This sample was shared with a second study, whose subject was T cells of mothers and their children.

The sample consisted of blood. These receptors came from a girl aged 2 to 9 in good health.

This clonotype occurred a few times. The chain links TRBV29-1 to TRBJ2-4, with a weak D call TRBD1 (6 bases). Germline values: CDR1 SQVTM, CDR2 ANQGSEA. The CDR3 is made up of 13 amino acids. The ends were cut back, 5 bases at V and 6 bases at J, with 14 bases in the middle. This chain's CDR3 is CSVPVGGRNIQYF. In DNA form, the CDR3 reads TGCAGCGTTCCCGTTGGGGGCAGAAACATTCAGTACTTC.

This clonotype was counted between two and nine times. This sequence joins TRBV4-2 and TRBJ1-3; TRBD1 aligns across 7 bases. CDR1 LGHNA and CDR2 YNFKEQ come from the germline V gene. This CDR3 has 17 amino acids. V shed 4 bases and J 8 bases; nucleotides not matched to a gene: 17. This CDR3 reads CASSRSPGQRISDTIYF. DNA for the CDR3: TGTGCCAGCAGCCGATCACCGGGACAGCGAATTAGTGACACCATATATTTT.

This chain uses TRBV2 with TRBJ1-1; D remains ambiguous. This CDR3 contains 14 residues. From germline, CDR1 is SNHLY and CDR2 FYNNEI. The ends were cut back, 10 bases at V and 5 bases at J, with 20 bases in the middle. The CDR3 DNA sequence: TGTGCCATCCTGGGCGTTTCACTTGGGACTGAAGCTTTCTTT. Its protein is CAILGVSLGTEAFF.